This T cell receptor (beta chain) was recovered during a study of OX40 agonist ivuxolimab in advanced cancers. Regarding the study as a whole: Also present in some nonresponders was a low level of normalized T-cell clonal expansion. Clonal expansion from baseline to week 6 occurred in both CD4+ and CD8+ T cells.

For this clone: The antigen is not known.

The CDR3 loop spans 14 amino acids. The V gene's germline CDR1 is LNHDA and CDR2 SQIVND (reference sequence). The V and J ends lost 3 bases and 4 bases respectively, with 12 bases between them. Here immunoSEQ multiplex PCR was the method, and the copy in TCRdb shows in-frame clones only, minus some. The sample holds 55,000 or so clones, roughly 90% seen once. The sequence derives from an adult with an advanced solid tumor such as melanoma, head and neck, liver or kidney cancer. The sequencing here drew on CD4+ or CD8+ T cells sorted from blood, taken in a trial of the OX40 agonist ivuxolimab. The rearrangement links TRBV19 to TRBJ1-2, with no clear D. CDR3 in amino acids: CASSITEQFYGYTF. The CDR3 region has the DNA TGTGCCAGTAGTATTACAGAACAGTTCTATGGCTACACCTTC.